The 9 T cell receptor beta chains below all came from one sample that was sequenced in a study of blood T cell repertoires in COVID-19. Only in-frame clones appear in the TCRdb table, and some are missing; sequencing was by immunoSEQ multiplex PCR. This sample has about 270,000 clones, with approximately 80% found just once. The sequenced sample consisted of peripheral blood. The receptors shown here come from a human donor in a cohort sampled during active COVID-19.

The chain joins TRBV7-6 to TRBJ1-2; 12 positions agree with TRBD1. V lost 6 bases to trimming and J lost 2 bases; unmatched junction nucleotides: 4. Germline V gene sequence: CDR1 SGHVS, CDR2 FNYEAQ. This CDR3 has 15 amino acids. DNA of the CDR3: TGTGCCAGCAGAGAAGGGACAGGGGGCAACTATGGCTACACCTTC. Translating gives CASREGTGGNYGYTF.

This chain connects TRBV19 to TRBJ1-1; 10 positions agree with TRBD1. The CDR3 has 14 amino acids. V lost 7 bases, J lost 5 bases, and 7 bases stayed unmatched. Germline lookup yields CDR1 LNHDA and CDR2 SQIVND (reference sequence). This chain's CDR3 is CASTPTGGWTEAFF. DNA for the CDR3: TGTGCCAGTACCCCGACAGGGGGCTGGACTGAAGCTTTCTTT.

With regard to this clone: Different DNA sequences within this sample yield the same CDR3. This chain links TRBV2 with TRBJ2-3; a weak D match, TRBD2 (5 bases). The germline CDR1 and CDR2 sequences are SNHLY and FYNNEI. The CDR3 is 15 amino acids. Trimming removed 4 bases from V and 3 bases from J, with 14 bases in between. CDR3 in DNA: TGTGCCAGCAGTGTAGGGAGCGCACGGACAGATACGCAGTATTTT. It translates to CASSVGSARTDTQYF.

The CDR3 DNA reads as TGCGCCAGCAGCTGGGGGGACAATGAGCAGTTCTTC. Translation: CASSWGDNEQFF. This chain joins TRBV5-1 and TRBJ2-1; tentatively, D is TRBD2 (6 bases). Trimming removed 3 bases from V and 5 bases from J, with 6 bases in between. The germline CDR1 and CDR2 sequences are SGHRS and YFSETQ. This CDR3 is 12 amino acids long.

This rearrangement joins TRBV6-1 to TRBJ2-5; no definite D call. V lost 6 bases to trimming and J lost 7 bases, with 9 bases between them. The CDR3 has 11 amino acids. Germline CDR1 and CDR2: MNHNS and SASEGT. The CDR3 coding sequence is TGTGCCAGCAGCACTATAGGGACCCAGTACTTC. Amino acids: CASSTIGTQYF.

The chain recombines TRBV11-2 with TRBJ2-7; D uncertain. This CDR3 contains 14 residues. V shed 0 bases and J shed 6 bases, with 12 bases lying between them. The germline V gene encodes CDR1 SGHAT and CDR2 FQNNGV. The CDR3 nucleotides are TGTGCCAGCAGCTTAGATGCCAGTACCCTCGAGCAGTACTTC. This gives the protein CASSLDASTLEQYF.

The rearrangement links TRBV11-2 to TRBJ2-1, with a possible D match to TRBD2 (5 bases). The CDR3 is made up of 16 amino acids. CDR1 SGHAT and CDR2 FQNNGV come from the germline V gene. Trimming removed 0 bases from V and 5 bases from J, with 14 bases in between. The CDR3 is CASSLDKSGRHNEQFF. CDR3 sequence (DNA): TGTGCCAGCAGCTTAGATAAAAGCGGACGACACAATGAGCAGTTCTTC.

This CDR3 is CASSYLAGEYNEQFF. The CDR3 region has the DNA TGTGCCAGCAGTTACCTAGCGGGAGAGTACAATGAGCAGTTCTTC. The chain has TRBV6-5 and TRBJ2-1; 10 positions match TRBD2. The V gene end was trimmed by 2 bases and the J gene end by 4 bases; junction bases not matched to a gene: 2. Looked up from germline, CDR1 is MNHEY and CDR2 is SVGAGI. The CDR3 consists of 15 residues.

The DNA of the CDR3 is TGTGCCACCAGAATTTTTGGGCGGGATGAAAAACTGTTTTTT. It encodes CATRIFGRDEKLFF. The rearrangement links TRBV15 to TRBJ1-4; no firm D call. V shed 6 bases and J shed 6 bases, with 14 bases lying between them. The germline gives CDR1 LNHNV, CDR2 YYDKDF (reference sequence). The CDR3 consists of 14 residues.